This T cell receptor beta chain was retrieved from a study of human T cells and chemical hapten exposure. Study details: Subjects had 2% DPC placed on roughly 2 cm by roughly 2 cm of upper inner arm skin for sensitization.

TCRdb re-derived calls from the RACE reads in MiXCR, one entry per CDR3 protein. The sample has over 40,000 distinct CDR3 sequences; roughly 3.3% are singletons. Documented time point: patch test 2, 6 weeks after DPC sensitization. The treatment is: therapeutic diphenylcyclopropenone sensitization with weekly scalp DPC. Donation of samples came from alopecia patients who were 18 to 70 years old and suitable for DPC. Trimming took 0 bases from V and 2 from J, leaving 8 bases between them. Germline assignment: CDR1 MNHEY and CDR2 SVGEGT. The CDR3 is made up of 15 amino acids. This clonotype has ten or more counts.

The V gene is TRBV6-2 or TRBV6-3, the J gene TRBJ2-4; D is unclear. This TCR came from a man between 35 and 55 years old with alopecia areata. Some clones in this sample may be carry-over from other donors' samples. The sequencing here drew on whole blood, taken in connection with sensitization to the hapten diphenylcyclopropenone (DPC). Here the CDR3 DNA reads TGTGCCAGCAGTTACTCGACGGTTTCCAAAAACATTCAGTACTTC. It specifies CASSYSTVSKNIQYF.